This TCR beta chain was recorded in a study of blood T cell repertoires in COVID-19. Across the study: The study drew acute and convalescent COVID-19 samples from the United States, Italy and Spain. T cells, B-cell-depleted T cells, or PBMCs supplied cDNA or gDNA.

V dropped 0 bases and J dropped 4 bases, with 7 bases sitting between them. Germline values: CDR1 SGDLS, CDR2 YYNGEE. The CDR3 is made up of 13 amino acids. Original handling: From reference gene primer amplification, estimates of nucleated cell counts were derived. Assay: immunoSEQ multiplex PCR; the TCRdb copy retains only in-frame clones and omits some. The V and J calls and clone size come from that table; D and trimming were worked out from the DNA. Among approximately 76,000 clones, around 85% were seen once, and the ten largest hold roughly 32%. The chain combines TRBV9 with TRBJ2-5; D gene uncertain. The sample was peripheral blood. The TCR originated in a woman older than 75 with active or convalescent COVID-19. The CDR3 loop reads CASSVDYGETQYF. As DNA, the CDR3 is TGTGCCAGCAGCGTAGATTACGGAGAGACCCAGTACTTC.